This is a list of T cell receptor beta chains from one sample in a study of blood T cell repertoires in COVID-19. Libraries were prepared by immunoSEQ multiplex PCR; TCRdb keeps only in-frame clonotypes and omits some of them. The table records 130,000 to 150,000 clones, 65% to 90% of them present only once. The material sequenced was peripheral blood. All receptors derive from a man in his sixties with active or convalescent COVID-19. Each CDR3 is given without its conserved first and last residue. The order of the fields is V gene, J gene, CDR3 length, CDR3 protein.

>TRBV21-1|TRBJ1-5|12
ASSKVLIRQPQH
>TRBV7-8|TRBJ1-1|14
ASSLLNPGGDTEAF
>TRBV11-2|TRBJ2-3|9
ASSELDTQY
>TRBV5-1|TRBJ1-1|12
ASSLQGGLTEAF
>TRBV27|TRBJ1-2|12
ASSRGGHTYGYT
>TRBV10-2|TRBJ1-1|13
ASSDRLYRGTEAF
>TRBV19|TRBJ2-1|11
ASRVPGGNEQF
>TRBV6-1|TRBJ1-1|13
ASSSARGRGTEAF
>TRBV5-1|TRBJ1-4|12
ASSLTGSVEKLF
>TRBV6-5|TRBJ1-5|12
ASTSGQGNQPQH
>TRBV11-3|TRBJ2-1|13
ASSLGQGFVNEQF
>TRBV9|TRBJ1-6|12
ASSGGTINSPLH
>TRBV19|TRBJ2-1|16
ASSLTSFTPPGYNEQF
>TRBV4-3|TRBJ1-1|13
ASSQEVRQGTEAF
>TRBV5-1|TRBJ2-5|13
ASSSASLSSETQY
>TRBV30|TRBJ1-3|15
AWSLGGRAYLGNTIY
>TRBV6-2/TRBV6-3|TRBJ2-5|11
ASSYGVVETQY
>TRBV28|TRBJ1-2|15
ASSGGQGIGLSYGYT
>TRBV27|TRBJ2-5|12
ASKLTGALETQY
>TRBV11-2|TRBJ1-2|13
ASGNLGQGGDGYT
>TRBV25-1|TRBJ1-2|14
ASSEPLGTGDYGYT
>TRBV5-1|TRBJ2-3|13
ASSLVPLSTDTQY
>TRBV7-2|TRBJ2-2|13
ASMDRNTKTGELF
>TRBV11-3|TRBJ2-3|11
ASSPNPADTQY
>TRBV11-2|TRBJ2-3|11
ASRVGSTDTQY
>TRBV11-2|TRBJ2-1|14
ASSSLAGFSYNEQF
>TRBV10-3|TRBJ1-1|13
ASLRGTDMNTEAF
>TRBV4-1|TRBJ1-5|14
ASSQDKDRSNQPQH
>TRBV4-1|TRBJ2-3|15
ASSQTGTGGGTDTQY
>TRBV19|TRBJ1-2|13
ASSTADGGWYGYT
>TRBV25-1|TRBJ1-2|14
ASSDPRQVFGYGYT
>TRBV2|TRBJ1-3|14
ASSERDRGAGNTIY
>TRBV19|TRBJ2-1|12
ASRTGTSGGEQF
>TRBV14|TRBJ1-4|12
ASSQVGDFEKLF
>TRBV3-1/TRBV3-2|TRBJ1-4|11
ASSKGTVEKLF
>TRBV6-5|TRBJ1-1|11
ASTGVVGTEAF
>TRBV7-2|TRBJ1-1|12
ASSFGTVNTEAF
>TRBV4-3|TRBJ1-1|13
ASSQLIRGNTEAF
>TRBV20-1|TRBJ2-1|9
SARQGLGQF
>TRBV9|TRBJ2-5|13
ASSVGGGSKETQY
>TRBV14|TRBJ2-7|12
ASSPRTGGYEQY
>TRBV7-2|TRBJ1-1|10
ASSLETSEAF
>TRBV2|TRBJ1-5|15
ASSESTGTGFYQPQH